This is a list of T cell receptor beta chains from one sample in a study of blood T cells in healthy people across ages. One entry per CDR3 protein, called by TCRdb with MiXCR from the 5' RACE reads. The sample lists about 1,800,000 distinct CDR3 sequences, 28% occurring once. Sequencing was carried out using blood. These TCRs come from a woman aged 30 to 39 in good health. Both conserved end residues are part of each CDR3.

len,v_gene,j_gene,CDR3aa
14,TRBV20-1,TRBJ2-7,CSARQQGYQYEQYF
19,TRBV5-1,TRBJ2-2,CASSLATSYPQGNTGELFF
15,TRBV7-9,TRBJ1-6,CASTLRGEIGSPLHF
14,TRBV6-2/TRBV6-3,TRBJ2-3,CASSPMGTEDTQYF
16,TRBV29-1,TRBJ2-3,CSVAAGGLMSTDTQYF
13,TRBV25-1,TRBJ1-5,CASGTADNQPRHF
14,TRBV6-5,TRBJ2-1,CTSTKLDRLGEQFF
15,TRBV6-5,TRBJ2-3,CASSITGGGTDTQYF
13,TRBV4-1,TRBJ2-1,CTSSQDFANEQFF
14,TRBV5-6,TRBJ2-1,CASSRRGGVNGQFF
16,TRBV12-3/TRBV12-4,TRBJ2-1,CASNTRSAVSYNEQFF
14,TRBV20-1,TRBJ1-6,CSAPQTGLGSPPHF
16,TRBV12-3/TRBV12-4,TRBJ2-1,CASRLSAGTGDYEQFF
12,TRBV12-3/TRBV12-4,TRBJ2-7,CASSGQFYEQYF
15,TRBV29-1,TRBJ2-1,CSVEAGAYSYNEQFF
13,TRBV3-1,TRBJ2-1,CASSQTENNEQFF
16,TRBV7-3,TRBJ2-1,CAGSLGPLTDGNEQFF
16,TRBV3-1,TRBJ1-2,CASSQETGALRYGYTF
14,TRBV20-1,.,CSARETEALETQYF
13,TRBV6-5,.,CASSYTNRDEQYF
15,TRBV10-2,TRBJ1-1,CASSNEQGRGTEAFF
14,TRBV5-1,TRBJ2-7,CASSLMWGSYEQYF
13,TRBV20-1,TRBJ2-1,CSARGLASNEQFF
15,TRBV6-1,TRBJ1-1,CASSESAGGSTEAFF
20,TRBV4-3,TRBJ2-1,CASSQEPIPRLAPPYNEQFF
14,TRBV7-6,TRBJ1-2,CASSLAGAAVGYTF
15,TRBV20-1,TRBJ2-5,CSAPPGGSVQETQYF
15,TRBV7-2,TRBJ1-4,CASSSHRETNEKLFF
12,TRBV18,TRBJ1-6,CASSPRRAPLHF